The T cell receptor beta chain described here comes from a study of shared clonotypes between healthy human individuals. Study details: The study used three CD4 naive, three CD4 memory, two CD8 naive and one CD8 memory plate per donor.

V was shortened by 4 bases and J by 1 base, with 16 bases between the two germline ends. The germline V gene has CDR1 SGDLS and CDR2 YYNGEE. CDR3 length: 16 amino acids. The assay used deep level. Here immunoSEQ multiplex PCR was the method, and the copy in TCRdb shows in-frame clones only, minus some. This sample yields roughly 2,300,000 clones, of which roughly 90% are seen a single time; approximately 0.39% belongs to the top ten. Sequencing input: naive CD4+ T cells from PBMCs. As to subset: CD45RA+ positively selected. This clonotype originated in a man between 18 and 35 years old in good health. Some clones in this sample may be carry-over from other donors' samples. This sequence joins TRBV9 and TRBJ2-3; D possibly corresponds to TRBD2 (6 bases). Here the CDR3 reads CASSPRASEGTDTQYF. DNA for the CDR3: TGTGCCAGCAGCCCGAGAGCTAGCGAGGGCACAGATACGCAGTATTTT.